These 31 T cell receptor beta chains came from one sample sequenced in a study of neoadjuvant nivolumab and ipilimumab in lung cancer. Libraries were prepared by immunoSEQ multiplex PCR; TCRdb keeps only in-frame clonotypes and omits some of them. The data hold about 30,000 clones, with under 85% observed a single time. The specimen comprised tumor tissue, sampled after neoadjuvant nivolumab, alone or with ipilimumab, at or shortly before surgery. The receptors here all came from an adult with non-small cell lung cancer.

The rearrangement links TRBV7-9 to TRBJ1-4; D is unresolved. This CDR3 spans 15 amino acids. Germline V gene lookup returns CDR1 SEHNR and CDR2 FQNEAQ (reference sequence). Trimming removed 5 bases at V and 3 bases at J, with 13 bases between. CDR3 in amino acids: CASSLRWEPNEKLFF. The CDR3 bases are TGTGCCAGCAGCCTCCGGTGGGAACCTAATGAAAAACTGTTTTTT.

This clone was seen only a few times. The chain combines TRBV6-6 with TRBJ1-5; 7 bases agree with TRBD1. The CDR3 totals 15 residues. The trim removed 7 bases at V and 7 bases at J, leaving 13 bases unmatched. Germline assignment: CDR1 MNHNY and CDR2 SVGAGI (reference sequence). CDR3 residues: CASNTPTGYEQPQHF. DNA of the CDR3: TGTGCCAGCAATACCCCGACAGGGTACGAGCAGCCCCAGCATTTT.

This clone was detected only once. The CDR3 loop is CASSPHEGWQPQHF. CDR3 coding DNA: TGTGCCAGCAGCCCTCACGAGGGGTGGCAGCCCCAGCATTTT. The chain couples TRBV7-2 to TRBJ1-5; tentative D call: TRBD1 (5 bases). The CDR3 has 14 residues. Trimming cost V 5 bases and J 7 bases, with 15 bases left between them. Per germline, CDR1 SGHTA and CDR2 FQGNSA.

V usage is TRBV5-1 and J usage is TRBJ1-2, with D maybe TRBD1 (5 bases). This CDR3 region has 11 residues. With 2 bases removed from V and 7 bases from J, the gap between germline ends came to 6 bases. In germline, CDR1 is SGHRS, CDR2 YFSETQ. For the CDR3, the DNA is TGCGCCAGCAGCTTAGGGGCTGGCTACACCTTC. Its translation is CASSLGAGYTF.

The CDR3 loop is CATSPDPTYEQYF. As DNA, the CDR3 is TGTGCCACTTCTCCGGACCCCACCTACGAGCAGTACTTC. J is TRBJ2-7 and V is TRBV6-5, with D hard to call. The CDR3 covers 13 residues. With 10 bases removed from V and 2 bases from J, the gap between germline ends came to 15 bases. In germline, CDR1 is MNHEY, CDR2 SVGAGI.

J is TRBJ2-7 and V is TRBV19; D not resolved. Deletions cut 10 bases from V and 5 bases from J, with 24 bases between. Germline CDR1 is LNHDA and CDR2 is SQIVND (reference sequence). The CDR3 has 15 residues. CDR3 nucleotides: TGTGCCACGACCAAAACGGACCGAAACGTCGACGAGCAGTACTTC. Residues: CATTKTDRNVDEQYF.

This clone has only one observation. The chain carries TRBV7-9 and TRBJ1-2; TRBD1 is a possible D gene (5 bases). V was clipped by 5 bases and J by 2 bases, with 12 bases between them. Germline loops: CDR1 SEHNR, CDR2 FQNEAQ (reference sequence). CDR3 size: 14 residues. CDR3 nucleotides: TGTGCCAGCAGCCAGGGTCTTGTGAACTATGGCTACACCTTC. It translates to CASSQGLVNYGYTF.

The rearrangement links TRBV5-5 to TRBJ1-2; 7 bases are a match to TRBD1. Germline V gives CDR1 SGHKS, CDR2 YYEKEE (reference sequence). CDR3 length equals 14 residues. V shed 6 bases and J 8 bases; nucleotides not matched to a gene: 13. The CDR3 protein is CASTLQTGIGGYTF. CDR3 nucleotide sequence: TGTGCCAGCACCCTCCAGACAGGGATAGGCGGCTACACCTTC.

The chain employs TRBV10-3 and TRBJ2-2, with TRBD2 identical over 9 bases. The germline V gene encodes CDR1 ENHRY and CDR2 SYGVKD. The trim removed 1 base at V and 5 bases at J, leaving 5 bases unmatched. CDR3 length equals 16 residues. Here the CDR3 DNA reads TGTGCCATCAGTGAGTGGATAGCGGGAGTAACCGGGGAGCTGTTTTTT. Amino acid sequence: CAISEWIAGVTGELFF.

The rearrangement joins TRBV6-1 to TRBJ2-2, with D unresolved. V gave up 1 base and J gave up 7 bases, with 10 bases separating them. From germline, CDR1 is MNHNS and CDR2 SASEGT. This CDR3 is 14 amino acids long. The CDR3: CASSEVWGFGELFF. The CDR3, as DNA: TGTGCCAGCAGTGAAGTCTGGGGATTCGGGGAGCTGTTTTTT.

The rearrangement uses TRBV19 and TRBJ2-1, with 8 bases lining up with TRBD1. Germline V CDR1 and CDR2: LNHDA, SQIVND (reference sequence). J lost 4 bases, V lost 5 bases, and 7 bases had no gene match. This CDR3 comprises 15 residues. The CDR3 loop reads CASSVQGASYNEQFF. CDR3 nucleotide sequence: TGTGCCAGTAGTGTTCAGGGGGCGAGTTACAATGAGCAGTTCTTC.

This chain links TRBV4-1 with TRBJ1-4; 7 nucleotides agree with TRBD1. This CDR3 comprises 17 residues. With V trimmed by 4 bases and J by 10 bases, 18 bases remained unmatched. The germline gives CDR1 MGHRA, CDR2 YSYEKL. The DNA of the CDR3 is TGCGCCAGCAGCCTAGTACCTGACAGGGACGGTAGGGGAAAACTGTTTTTT. Residues: CASSLVPDRDGRGKLFF.

The chain recombines TRBV29-1 with TRBJ2-7; D gene uncertain. The V and J ends lost 2 bases and 3 bases respectively, with 17 bases between them. Per germline, CDR1 SQVTM and CDR2 ANQGSEA. CDR3 length: 15 residues. For the CDR3, the DNA is TGCAGCGTTGAAAAATCTCCTGGGCAAAACTACGAGCAGTACTTC. It specifies CSVEKSPGQNYEQYF.

The gene calls are TRBV5-1 and TRBJ2-5, with D uncertain. Germline assignment: CDR1 SGHRS and CDR2 YFSETQ. Trimming pared 0 bases from V and 4 bases from J, leaving 7 bases between. This CDR3 is 13 amino acids long. The CDR3 DNA sequence: TGCGCCAGCAGCTTGGGCGATTTAGAGACCCAGTACTTC. This encodes CASSLGDLETQYF.

The rearrangement joins TRBV5-1 to TRBJ1-1, with D possibly matching TRBD1 (6 bases). Germline CDR1 SGHRS, CDR2 YFSETQ. Trimming removed 2 bases from V and 1 base from J, with 15 bases in between. CDR3 size: 16 residues. CDR3 nucleotides: TGCGCCAGCAGCTTAGATAACAGGGTCGGGAACACTGAAGCTTTCTTT. This codes for CASSLDNRVGNTEAFF.

The chain carries TRBV18 and TRBJ2-1; no reliable D call. The V and J ends lost 1 base and 1 base respectively, with 11 bases between them. Germline CDR1 KGHSH, CDR2 LQKENI. The CDR3 is 16 residues long. CDR3 sequence reads: CASSPLGVSSYNEQFF. CDR3 bases: TGTGCCAGCTCACCACTGGGCGTTAGTTCCTACAATGAGCAGTTCTTC.

This chain links TRBV14 with TRBJ2-7; 8 nucleotides align to TRBD1. V shed 4 bases and J 4 bases; nucleotides not matched to a gene: 6. The CDR3 has 14 residues. Looked up from germline, CDR1 is SGHDN and CDR2 is FVKESK. The CDR3 region is CASSPPDRGYEQYF. CDR3 in DNA: TGTGCCAGCAGCCCCCCAGACAGGGGATACGAGCAGTACTTC.

The chain couples TRBV2 to TRBJ2-3; possibly TRBD1 for D (6 bases). The CDR3 contains 13 residues. The V gene's germline CDR1 is SNHLY and CDR2 FYNNEI. With 6 bases removed from V and 6 bases from J, the gap between germline ends came to 13 bases. The CDR3 sequence is CASRDRLRDTQYF. The DNA for the CDR3 is TGTGCCAGCAGGGACAGACTGAGGGATACGCAGTATTTT.

The chain uses TRBV30 and TRBJ2-3; the D is unclear. The CDR3 runs 13 residues. The V end was cut by 8 bases, the J end by 0 bases, with 12 bases between. Germline CDR1 and CDR2: GTSNPN and SVGIG (reference sequence). CDR3 amino acids: CAGVVASTDTQYF. DNA for the CDR3: TGTGCCGGGGTCGTGGCTAGCACAGATACGCAGTATTTT. Based on the CDR3 plus reference TRBV30 and TRBJ2-3, the full variable domain is SQTIHQWPATLVQPVGSPLSLECTVEGTSNPNLYWYRQAAGRGLQLLFYSVGIGQISSEVPQNLSASRPQDRQFILSSKKLLLSDSGFYLCAGVVASTDTQYFGPGTRLTVL.

The gene calls are TRBV25-1 and TRBJ1-6; perhaps TRBD1 as D (6 bases). Germline CDR1 reads MGHDK; CDR2 reads SYGVNS. The CDR3 runs 15 residues. V was pared by 6 bases and J by 7 bases, with 16 bases between. CDR3 bases: TGTGCCAGCAGGGTAACAGGGTCGGGGAATTCACCCCTCCACTTT. As protein: CASRVTGSGNSPLHF.

The chain is built from TRBV30 and TRBJ2-2; TRBD1 might be the D (6 bases). CDR3 size: 13 residues. V lost 3 bases to trimming and J lost 5 bases, with 10 bases between them. From germline, CDR1 is GTSNPN and CDR2 SVGIG (reference sequence). The CDR3 region has the DNA TGTGCCTGGAGCACAGGGAAAACCGGGGAGCTGTTTTTT. It translates to CAWSTGKTGELFF.

The chain joins TRBV10-3 to TRBJ1-1, with D possibly matching TRBD1 (6 bases). Trimming took 3 bases from V and 0 from J, leaving 8 bases between them. Germline V gene sequence: CDR1 ENHRY, CDR2 SYGVKD. The CDR3 extends over 14 amino acids. DNA for the CDR3: TGTGCCATCAGTGACGGGGACATGAACACTGAAGCTTTCTTT. Amino acids: CAISDGDMNTEAFF.

This clone has just a few counts. This chain connects TRBV27 to TRBJ2-2, with 14 bases fitting TRBD2. Germline CDR1 and CDR2: MNHEY and SMNVEV (reference sequence). This CDR3 contains 20 residues. Losses at the gene ends were 7 bases for V and 3 bases for J; bases not matched to a gene: 16. The CDR3 loop reads CASTSQGGLAGVSDTGELFF. CDR3 nucleotide sequence: TGTGCCAGCACCTCTCAGGGGGGACTAGCGGGAGTTAGCGACACCGGGGAGCTGTTTTTT.

This clone appeared a few times. The chain couples TRBV7-2 to TRBJ1-1; 8 bases are a match to TRBD1. Per the germline V gene, CDR1 is SGHTA and CDR2 is FQGNSA. The CDR3 spans 19 residues. V lost 2 bases, J lost 0 bases, and 14 bases stayed unmatched. CDR3 in DNA: TGTGCCAGCAGCTTACAAGTTGGACAGGGCCTAGGTATGAACACTGAAGCTTTCTTT. It is translated as CASSLQVGQGLGMNTEAFF.

The chain links TRBV18 to TRBJ2-7, with 10 positions matching TRBD1. The CDR3 loop spans 14 amino acids. Per the germline V gene, CDR1 is KGHSH and CDR2 is LQKENI. V gave up 4 bases and J gave up 6 bases; unmatched junction bases: 6. CDR3 protein: CASSRGTGDGEQYF. CDR3 DNA: TGTGCCAGCTCACGCGGGACAGGGGATGGCGAGCAGTACTTC.

This sequence joins TRBV4-3 and TRBJ2-3; D unresolved. The CDR3 has 15 amino acids. V was cut by 1 base and J by 0 bases, with 8 bases left in between. Germline lookup yields CDR1 LGHNA and CDR2 YSLEER. CDR3 nucleotide sequence: TGCGCCAGCAGCCAAGGGAAGGCCAGCACAGATACGCAGTATTTT. Its protein is CASSQGKASTDTQYF.

This chain joins TRBV25-1 and TRBJ2-5; 9 bases are a match to TRBD1. The CDR3 sequence is 15 residues long. Germline values: CDR1 MGHDK, CDR2 SYGVNS. The J segment lost 1 base and the V segment lost 6 bases, leaving 6 bases of the junction unmatched. The CDR3, as DNA: TGTGCCAGCAGCCAGCAGACAGGGGGCCAAGAGACCCAGTACTTC. This sequence encodes CASSQQTGGQETQYF.

There are a few counts of this clone. The chain combines TRBV6-1 with TRBJ2-7; D gene uncertain. Germline V gene data show CDR1 as MNHNS and CDR2 as SASEGT. The V and J ends lost 6 bases and 2 bases respectively, with 11 bases between them. The CDR3 covers 13 residues. The CDR3 sequence: CASRAASAYEQYF. As DNA, the CDR3 is TGTGCCAGCAGGGCTGCTTCTGCCTACGAGCAGTACTTC.

The table lists this clone with a few counts. The chain has TRBV7-9 and TRBJ1-2; a weak D match, TRBD1 (5 bases). The CDR3 consists of 12 residues. V lost 1 base to trimming and J lost 6 bases, with 6 bases between them. Germline-derived CDR1 and CDR2 are SEHNR and FQNEAQ (reference sequence). CDR3 protein: CASSLGGDGYTF. In DNA, the CDR3 is TGTGCCAGCAGCTTAGGGGGGGATGGCTACACCTTC.

The chain is built from TRBV30 and TRBJ2-4; tentatively, D is TRBD1 (6 bases). Germline V lookup: CDR1 GTSNPN, CDR2 SVGIG (reference sequence). This CDR3 comprises 14 residues. Trimming cost V 3 bases and J 5 bases, with 14 bases left between them. CDR3 loop: CAWRETGAQNIQYF. Here the CDR3 DNA reads TGTGCCTGGAGGGAGACAGGAGCGCAAAACATTCAGTACTTC.

A note on this clone: The sample holds other DNA sequences that translate to the same CDR3. The chain links TRBV18 to TRBJ2-7, with D uncertain. Trimming removed 2 bases at V and 2 bases at J, with 4 bases between. The CDR3 has 12 amino acids. Germline CDR1 and CDR2: KGHSH and LQKENI. The CDR3 sequence: CASSPVAYEQYF. DNA of the CDR3: TGTGCCAGCTCACCAGTCGCCTACGAGCAGTACTTC.